This T cell receptor beta chain was recorded in a study of graft-versus-host responses after intestinal transplantation. Germline CDR1 MNHNS, CDR2 SASEGT. Unmatched junction bases numbered 15, after V lost 4 bases and J lost 8 bases. CDR3 length equals 17 residues. Study-level points and caveats: Analysis identified GvH clones in recipient marrow, with some appearing first in ileum or blood.

Details on this clone: Its antigen remains unidentified.

The method was immunoSEQ multiplex PCR; TCRdb's version includes in-frame clones alone and lacks a portion of them. This table has 75,000 to 90,000 clones, 85% to 90% appearing once. This sequence originates from a human donor who received an intestinal transplant. The sequencing here drew on unstimulated CD4+ T cells sorted from spleen or lymph node cells, taken before intestinal transplant. The genes are TRBV6-1 and TRBJ1-3; 9 bases fit TRBD1. CDR3 nucleotide sequence: TGTGCCAGCAGTGTACAGGCACCGCGACAGGGGGTTGACACCATATATTTT. Amino acids: CASSVQAPRQGVDTIYF.